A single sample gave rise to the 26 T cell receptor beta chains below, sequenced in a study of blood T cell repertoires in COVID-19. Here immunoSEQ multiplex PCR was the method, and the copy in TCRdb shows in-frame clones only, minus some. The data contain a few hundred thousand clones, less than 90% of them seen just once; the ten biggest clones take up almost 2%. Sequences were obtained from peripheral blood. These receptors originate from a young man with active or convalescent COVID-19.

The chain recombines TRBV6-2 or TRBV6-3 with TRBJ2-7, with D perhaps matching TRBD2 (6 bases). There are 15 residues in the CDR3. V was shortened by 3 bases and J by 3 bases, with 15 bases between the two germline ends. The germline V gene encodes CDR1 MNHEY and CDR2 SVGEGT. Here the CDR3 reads CASSYPGDGYYEQYF. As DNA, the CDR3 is TGTGCCAGCAGTTATCCGGGGGACGGTTACTACGAGCAGTACTTC.

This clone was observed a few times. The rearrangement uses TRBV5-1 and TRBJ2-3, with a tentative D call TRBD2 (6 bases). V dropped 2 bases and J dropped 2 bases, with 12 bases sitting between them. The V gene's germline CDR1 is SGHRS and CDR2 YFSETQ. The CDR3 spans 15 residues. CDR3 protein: CASSFAGLYTDTQYF. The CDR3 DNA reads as TGCGCCAGCAGCTTTGCGGGACTCTACACAGATACGCAGTATTTT.

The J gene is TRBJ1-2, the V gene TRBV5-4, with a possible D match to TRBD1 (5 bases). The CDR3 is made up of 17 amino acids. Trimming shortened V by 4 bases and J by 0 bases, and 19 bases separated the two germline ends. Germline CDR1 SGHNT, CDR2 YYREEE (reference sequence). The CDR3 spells CASSPFPEDRANYGYTF. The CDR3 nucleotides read TGTGCCAGCAGCCCTTTTCCGGAAGACAGAGCTAACTATGGCTACACCTTC.

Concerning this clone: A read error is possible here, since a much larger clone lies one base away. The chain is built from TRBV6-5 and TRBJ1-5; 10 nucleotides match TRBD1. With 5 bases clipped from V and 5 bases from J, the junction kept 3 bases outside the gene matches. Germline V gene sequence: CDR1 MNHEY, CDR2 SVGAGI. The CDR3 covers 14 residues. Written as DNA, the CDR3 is TGTGCCAGCAGTCCCGGGACAGGGGATCAGCCCCAGCATTTT. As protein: CASSPGTGDQPQHF.

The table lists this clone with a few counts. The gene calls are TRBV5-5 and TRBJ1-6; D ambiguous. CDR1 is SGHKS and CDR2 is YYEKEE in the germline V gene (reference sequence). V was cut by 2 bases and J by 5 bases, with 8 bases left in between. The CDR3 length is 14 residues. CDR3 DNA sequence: TGTGCCAGCAGCTTTTTGGCGGATAATTCACCCCTCCACTTT. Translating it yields CASSFLADNSPLHF.

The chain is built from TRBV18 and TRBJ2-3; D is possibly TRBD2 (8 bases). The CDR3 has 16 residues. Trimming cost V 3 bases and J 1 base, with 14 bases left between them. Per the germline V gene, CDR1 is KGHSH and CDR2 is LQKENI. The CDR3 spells CASSPSGGGRTDTQYF. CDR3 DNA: TGTGCCAGCTCACCCTCGGGAGGGGGCCGCACAGATACGCAGTATTTT.

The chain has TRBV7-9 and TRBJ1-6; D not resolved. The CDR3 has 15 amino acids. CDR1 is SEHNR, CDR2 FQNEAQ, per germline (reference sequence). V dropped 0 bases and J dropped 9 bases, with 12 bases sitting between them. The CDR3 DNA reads TGTGCCAGCAGCTTAGCGCGAGGTTCTGGTTCACCCCTCCACTTT. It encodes CASSLARGSGSPLHF.

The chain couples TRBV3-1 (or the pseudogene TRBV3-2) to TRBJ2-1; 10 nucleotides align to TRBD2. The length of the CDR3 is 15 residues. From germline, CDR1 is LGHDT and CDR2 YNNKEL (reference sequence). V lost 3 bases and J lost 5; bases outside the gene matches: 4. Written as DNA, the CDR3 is TGTGCCAGCAGCCAGACACTAGCGGGAAACAATGAGCAGTTCTTC. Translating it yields CASSQTLAGNNEQFF.

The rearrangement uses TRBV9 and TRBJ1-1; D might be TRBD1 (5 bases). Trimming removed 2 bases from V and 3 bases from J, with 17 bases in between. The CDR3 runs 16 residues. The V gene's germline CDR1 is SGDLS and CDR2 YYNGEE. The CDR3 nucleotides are TGTGCCAGCAGCGTCGCACAATACGACAGCCACACTGAAGCTTTCTTT. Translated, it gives CASSVAQYDSHTEAFF.

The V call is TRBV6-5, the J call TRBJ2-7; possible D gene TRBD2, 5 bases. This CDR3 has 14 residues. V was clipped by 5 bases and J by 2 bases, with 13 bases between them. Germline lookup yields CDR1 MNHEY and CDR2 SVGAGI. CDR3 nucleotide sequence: TGTGCCAGCAGTCAGACCGGGAACGCCTACGAGCAGTACTTC. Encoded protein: CASSQTGNAYEQYF.

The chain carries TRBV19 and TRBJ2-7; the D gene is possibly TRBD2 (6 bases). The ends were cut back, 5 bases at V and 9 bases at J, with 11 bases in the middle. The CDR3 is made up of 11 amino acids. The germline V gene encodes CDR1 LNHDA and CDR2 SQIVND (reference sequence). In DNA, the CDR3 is TGTGCCAGTAGTTCCGGGGGTGGGCAGTACTTC. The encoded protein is CASSSGGGQYF. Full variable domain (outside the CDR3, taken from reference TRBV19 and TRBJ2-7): DGGITQSPKYLFRKEGQNVTLSCEQNLNHDAMYWYRQDPGQGLRLIYYSQIVNDFQKGDIAEGYSVSREKKESFPLTVTSAQKNPTAFYLCASSSGGGQYFGPGTRLTVT.

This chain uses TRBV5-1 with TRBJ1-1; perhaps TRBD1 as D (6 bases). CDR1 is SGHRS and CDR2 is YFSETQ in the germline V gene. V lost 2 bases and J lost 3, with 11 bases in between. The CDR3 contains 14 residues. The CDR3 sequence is CASSFRGRDTEAFF. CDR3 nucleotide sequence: TGCGCCAGCAGCTTTAGGGGGAGGGACACTGAAGCTTTCTTT.

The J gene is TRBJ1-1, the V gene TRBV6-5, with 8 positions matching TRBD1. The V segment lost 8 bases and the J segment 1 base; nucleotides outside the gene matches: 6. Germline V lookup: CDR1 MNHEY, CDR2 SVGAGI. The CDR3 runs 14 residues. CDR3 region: CASRRTGTNTEAFF. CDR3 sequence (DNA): TGTGCCAGCCGACGGACAGGGACGAACACTGAAGCTTTCTTT.

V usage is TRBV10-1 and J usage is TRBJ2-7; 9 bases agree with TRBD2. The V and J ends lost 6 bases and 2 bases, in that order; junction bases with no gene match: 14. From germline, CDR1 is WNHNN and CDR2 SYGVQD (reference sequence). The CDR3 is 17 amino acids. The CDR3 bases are TGCGCCAGCAGGCGGGGCCAGCGGGGGGACATCACCTACGAGCAGTACTTC. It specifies CASRRGQRGDITYEQYF.

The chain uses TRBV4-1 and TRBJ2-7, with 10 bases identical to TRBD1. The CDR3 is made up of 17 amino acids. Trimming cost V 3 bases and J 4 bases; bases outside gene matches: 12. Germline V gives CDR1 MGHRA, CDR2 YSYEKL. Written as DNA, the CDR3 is TGCGCCAGCAGCCAGACAGGGGGCAGGGATCTCTTTTACGAGCAGTACTTC. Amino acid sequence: CASSQTGGRDLFYEQYF.

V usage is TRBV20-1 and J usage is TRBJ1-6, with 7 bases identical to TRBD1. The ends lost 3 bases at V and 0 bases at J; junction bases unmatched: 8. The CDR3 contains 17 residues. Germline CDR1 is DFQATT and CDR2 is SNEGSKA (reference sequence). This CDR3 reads CSASLRQGGSYNSPLHF. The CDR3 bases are TGCAGTGCTAGTCTCCGACAGGGAGGCTCCTATAATTCACCCCTCCACTTT.

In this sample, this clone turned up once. CDR3 amino acids: CASSLPDRDPSYEQYF. CDR3 nucleotides: TGTGCCAGCAGCTTACCCGACAGAGACCCTTCCTACGAGCAGTACTTC. The chain combines TRBV7-8 with TRBJ2-7; tentatively, D is TRBD1 (5 bases). Germline lookup yields CDR1 SGHVS and CDR2 FQNEAQ. Trimming left V 2 bases short and J 1 base short, with 15 bases between. CDR3 length equals 16 residues.

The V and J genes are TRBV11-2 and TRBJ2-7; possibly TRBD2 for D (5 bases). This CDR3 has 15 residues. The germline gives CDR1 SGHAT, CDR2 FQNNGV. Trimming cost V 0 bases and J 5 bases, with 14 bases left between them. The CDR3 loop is CASSLDHRDRDEQYF. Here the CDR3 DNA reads TGTGCCAGCAGCTTAGATCATCGGGATCGGGACGAGCAGTACTTC.

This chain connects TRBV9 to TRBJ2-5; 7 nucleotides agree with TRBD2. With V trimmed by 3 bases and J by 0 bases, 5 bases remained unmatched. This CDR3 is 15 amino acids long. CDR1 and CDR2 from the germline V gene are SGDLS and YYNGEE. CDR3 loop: CASSAASGYQETQYF. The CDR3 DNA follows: TGTGCCAGCAGCGCCGCTAGCGGATACCAAGAGACCCAGTACTTC.

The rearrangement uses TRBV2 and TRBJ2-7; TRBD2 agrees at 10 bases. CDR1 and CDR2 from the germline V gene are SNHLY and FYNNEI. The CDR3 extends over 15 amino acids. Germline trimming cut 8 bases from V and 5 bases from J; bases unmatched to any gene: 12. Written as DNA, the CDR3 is TGTGCCAGCCTGGTTTCTAGCGGGGGTTTGAACGAGCAGTACTTC. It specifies CASLVSSGGLNEQYF.

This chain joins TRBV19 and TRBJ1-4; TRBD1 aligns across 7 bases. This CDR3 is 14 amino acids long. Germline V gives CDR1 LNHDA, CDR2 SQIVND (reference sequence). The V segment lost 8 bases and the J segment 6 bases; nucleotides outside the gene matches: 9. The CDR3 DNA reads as TGTGCCAGTGCCCGGGACAGAGATGATGAAAAACTGTTTTTT. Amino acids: CASARDRDDEKLFF.

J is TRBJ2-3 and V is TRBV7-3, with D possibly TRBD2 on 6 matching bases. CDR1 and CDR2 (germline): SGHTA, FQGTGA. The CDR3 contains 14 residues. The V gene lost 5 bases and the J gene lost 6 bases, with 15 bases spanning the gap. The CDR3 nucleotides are TGTGCCAGCAGCCTATCCGGTGGGGGGGATACGCAGTATTTT. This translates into CASSLSGGGDTQYF.

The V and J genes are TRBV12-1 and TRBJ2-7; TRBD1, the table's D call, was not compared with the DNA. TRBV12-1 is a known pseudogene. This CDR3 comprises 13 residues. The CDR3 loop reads CASSFGPSYEQYF. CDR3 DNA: TGTGCCAGCAGCTTTGGCCCCAGCTACGAGCAGTACTTC.

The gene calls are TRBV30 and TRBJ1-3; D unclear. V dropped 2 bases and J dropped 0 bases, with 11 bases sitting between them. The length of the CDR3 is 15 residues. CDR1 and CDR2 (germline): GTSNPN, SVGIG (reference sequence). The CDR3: CAWSPDGISGNTIYF. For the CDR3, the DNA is TGTGCCTGGAGTCCGGACGGGATCTCTGGAAACACCATATATTTT.

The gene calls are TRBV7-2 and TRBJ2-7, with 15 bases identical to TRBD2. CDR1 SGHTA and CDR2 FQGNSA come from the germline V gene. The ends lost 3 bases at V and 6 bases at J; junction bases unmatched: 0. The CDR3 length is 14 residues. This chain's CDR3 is CASSLGLAGGEQYF. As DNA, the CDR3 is TGTGCCAGCAGCTTGGGACTAGCGGGGGGCGAGCAGTACTTC. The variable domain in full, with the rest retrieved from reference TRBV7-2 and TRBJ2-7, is GAGVSQSPSNKVTEKGKDVELRCDPISGHTALYWYRQSLGQGLEFLIYFQGNSAPDKSGLPSDRFSAERTGGSVSTLTIQRTQQEDSAVYLCASSLGLAGGEQYFGPGTRLTVT.

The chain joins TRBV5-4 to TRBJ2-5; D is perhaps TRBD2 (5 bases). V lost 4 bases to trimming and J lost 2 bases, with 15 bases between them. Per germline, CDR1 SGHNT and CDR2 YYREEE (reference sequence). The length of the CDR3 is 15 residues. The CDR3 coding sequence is TGTGCCAGCAGCAGCCCTTCCGGGAAGCAAGAGACCCAGTACTTC. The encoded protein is CASSSPSGKQETQYF.